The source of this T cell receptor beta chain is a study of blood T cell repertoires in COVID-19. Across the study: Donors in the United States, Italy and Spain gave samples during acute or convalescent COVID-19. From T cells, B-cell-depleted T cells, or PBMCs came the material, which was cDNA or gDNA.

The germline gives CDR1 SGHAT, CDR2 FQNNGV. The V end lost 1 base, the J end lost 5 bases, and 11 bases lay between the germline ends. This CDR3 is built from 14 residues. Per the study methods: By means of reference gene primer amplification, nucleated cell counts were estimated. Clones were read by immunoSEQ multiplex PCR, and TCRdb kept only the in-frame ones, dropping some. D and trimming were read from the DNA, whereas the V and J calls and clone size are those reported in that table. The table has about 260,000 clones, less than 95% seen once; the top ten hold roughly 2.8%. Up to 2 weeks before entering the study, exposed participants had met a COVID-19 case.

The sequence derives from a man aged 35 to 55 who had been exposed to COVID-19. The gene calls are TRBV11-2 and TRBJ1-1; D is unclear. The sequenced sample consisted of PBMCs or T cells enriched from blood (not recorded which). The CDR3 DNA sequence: TGTGCCAGCAGCTTAGGAGGAGGGCGAACTGAAGCTTTCTTT. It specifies CASSLGGGRTEAFF.